The rows below give T cell receptor beta chains drawn from one sample of a study of T-cell memory formation after mild COVID-19. TCRdb recomputed calls from the 5' RACE reads with MiXCR, one row per CDR3 protein. The sample carries 200,000 to 250,000 distinct CDR3 sequences, about 9.2% recorded once. Material for sequencing was PBMCs or a T cell subset sorted from them (not recorded which). These receptors came from a man aged 18 to 35 who had mild COVID-19 (a few samples of this study predate the infection). Cell type and time point are not known. Each CDR3 is given with its conserved first and last residue. A D gene is named only where the DNA matches it firmly. Clone size, where shown, is once, few, many, or a class for clones that have expanded.

v_gene,len,d_gene,j_gene,abundance,CDR3nt,CDR3aa
TRBV5-1,13,NA,TRBJ2-5,many,TGCGCCAGCAGCGGGGACTCGCAATGGGCCCAGTACTTC,CASSGDSQWAQYF
TRBV18,14,NA,TRBJ1-1,NA,TGTGCCAGCTCACCAATAGGGGATCGAGGTGAAGCTTTCTTT,CASSPIGDRGEAFF
TRBV6-5,14,TRBD1,TRBJ2-7,NA,TGTGCCAGCAGTTACTTATCGACAGGGGTTAAGCAGTACTTC,CASSYLSTGVKQYF
TRBV7-2,11,NA,TRBJ2-2,few,TGTGCCAGCAGCTTAACATTCGAGCTGTTTTTT,CASSLTFELFF
TRBV24-1,15,NA,TRBJ2-3,NA,TGTGCCACCAGTGTTTCGGGGGGCCGCGCAGATACGCAGTATTTT,CATSVSGGRADTQYF
TRBV10-3,14,NA,TRBJ1-2,NA,TGTGCCATCAGTGAGAGTGACAGCCCCTATGGCTACACCTTC,CAISESDSPYGYTF
TRBV29-1,12,NA,TRBJ2-7,few,TGCAGCGTTTCCCTAGGTCCCTACGAGCAGTACTTC,CSVSLGPYEQYF
TRBV28,14,NA,TRBJ2-1,NA,TGTGCCAGCAGTTACCCCCAGGGCTACAATGAGCAGTTCTTC,CASSYPQGYNEQFF
TRBV21-1,17,NA,TRBJ2-1,few,TGTGCCAGCATCCCTCGGAGCGGGGGTGTTTCCTACAATGAGCAGTTCTTC,CASIPRSGGVSYNEQFF
TRBV5-1,15,NA,TRBJ2-2,many,TGCGCCAGCAGCTTAGTAGGGGCCGACACCGGGGAGCTGTTTTTT,CASSLVGADTGELFF
TRBV20-1,16,NA,TRBJ2-4,few,TGCAGTGCCAAAGCTCGTTGGGCATACGGCAAAAACATTCAGTACTTC,CSAKARWAYGKNIQYF
TRBV7-2,15,TRBD1,TRBJ2-5,NA,TGTGCCAGCAGCTCACCCGGGACAGGGAAAGAGACCCAGTACTTC,CASSSPGTGKETQYF
TRBV7-9,15,TRBD1,TRBJ1-2,NA,TGTGCCAGCAGCCAATCCCGACAGGGAGTCTATGGCTACACCTTC,CASSQSRQGVYGYTF
TRBV10-3,15,TRBD1,TRBJ1-1,NA,TGTGCCATCAGTGAGATGCTGACAGGGGGAACTGAAGCTTTCTTT,CAISEMLTGGTEAFF
TRBV28,13,TRBD1,TRBJ1-1,NA,TGTGCCAGCGGGACAGGGTGGAAATCTGAAGCTTTCTTT,CASGTGWKSEAFF
TRBV10-3,21,TRBD2,TRBJ2-3,few,TGTGCCATCACCCGGCACCCCGGGACTAGCGGGGGGGCCGTAAGCACAGATACGCAGTATTTT,CAITRHPGTSGGAVSTDTQYF
TRBV30,15,TRBD1,TRBJ1-3,NA,TGTGCCTGGAGTGGGGGACAGGGAAGTGGAAACACCATATATTTT,CAWSGGQGSGNTIYF
TRBV7-2,16,TRBD2,TRBJ2-3,few,TGTGCCAGCAGCTTAACTGGCGGGGGAGCCACAGATACGCAGTATTTT,CASSLTGGGATDTQYF
TRBV28,16,TRBD1,TRBJ2-1,few,TGTGCCAGCAAAACAGGGGGCGGTCGCTCCTACAATGAGCAGTTCTTC,CASKTGGGRSYNEQFF
TRBV9,13,NA,TRBJ1-1,NA,TGTGCCAGCAGCGCGGGACTGAACACTGAAGCTTTCTTT,CASSAGLNTEAFF
TRBV20-1,17,TRBD2,TRBJ2-3,NA,TGCAGTGCCACCGCATCCTGGCGGGGGGGCAGGGCAGATACGCAGTATTTT,CSATASWRGGRADTQYF
TRBV5-4,13,NA,TRBJ2-1,once,TGTGCCAGCAGCCTAGACTACTCCAATGAGCAGTTCTTC,CASSLDYSNEQFF
TRBV29-1,12,NA,TRBJ2-7,NA,TGCAGCGTTGAAGATCAGGGCTACGAGCAGTACTTC,CSVEDQGYEQYF
TRBV2,13,NA,TRBJ1-2,NA,TGTGCCAGCAGTGTATTCAGGGAGGGTGGCTACACCTTC,CASSVFREGGYTF
TRBV5-8,13,NA,TRBJ1-5,few,TGTGCCAGCAGCTTGGCCTTTGATCAGCCCCAGCATTTT,CASSLAFDQPQHF